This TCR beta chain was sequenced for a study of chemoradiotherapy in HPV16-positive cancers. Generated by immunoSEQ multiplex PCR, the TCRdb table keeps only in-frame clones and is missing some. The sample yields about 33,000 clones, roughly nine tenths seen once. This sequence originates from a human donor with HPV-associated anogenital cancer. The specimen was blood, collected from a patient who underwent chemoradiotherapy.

CDR3 bases: TGTGCCAGCAGGGCCGGGACAGGAAAATACACTGAAGCTTTCTTT. Its translation: CASRAGTGKYTEAFF. The chain uses TRBV6-5 and TRBJ1-1; TRBD1 matches 8 bases. The junction had 9 bases not matched to a gene; V was cut back by 6 bases and J by 3 bases. This CDR3 has 15 amino acids. Germline V gives CDR1 MNHEY, CDR2 SVGAGI.